The T cell receptor (beta chain) under discussion was sequenced for a study of CD8 T cells in ankylosing spondylitis. About this clonotype: Its specificity is not known.

Using quantitative 5'-RACE with molecular barcodes, the authors made TCR beta libraries. MiXCR, run by TCRdb on the 5' RACE reads, gives a single entry per CDR3 protein. This sample yields around 150,000 distinct CDR3 sequences, of which 7.3% are seen a single time; under 15% belongs to the top ten. Study-level findings and limits: Blood of patients with ankylosing spondylitis appeared to be characterized by a TCR beta motif of about 8 highly homologous variants. Disease-linked clones, CD8+, were relatively rare in peripheral blood.

CDR1 is DFQATT and CDR2 is SNEGSKA in the germline V gene (reference sequence). The CDR3 length is 13 residues. V dropped 5 bases and J dropped 5; count of bases not matched to a gene: 8. The genes are TRBV20-1 and TRBJ2-5; 7 bases line up with TRBD2. Sequences were obtained from blood, either unsorted or a sorted T cell fraction (not recorded which). The clonotype was recovered from a female donor with ankylosing spondylitis or in good health (not recorded which). CDR3 DNA: TGCAGTGCTGCCGCGGGGGTTCAGGAGACCCAGTACTTC. It is translated as CSAAAGVQETQYF.